The sequence of this T cell receptor (beta chain) was determined in a study of cytomegalovirus exposure and HLA in healthy donors. Study summary: A prior study identified 117 million unique TCR beta sequences from about 180 million T cells.

PCR involved 60 Vbeta and 13 Jbeta primers. Source study methods: The count from a later analysis was roughly 80 million unique TCR beta chains, around 10 million of them shared. The data were produced by immunoSEQ multiplex PCR, yet TCRdb's version contains in-frame clones alone and is incomplete. For V, J and clone size, that table is used; D and trimming come from the DNA. Here the sample spans tens of thousands of clones, around three quarters being singletons. Overall study findings and caveats: Excluded were some V segments that proved indistinguishable, including TRBV6-2 and TRBV6-3.

The germline gives CDR1 SGDLS, CDR2 YYNGEE. This CDR3 region has 14 residues. As for this clone: The antigen remains unidentified.

The specimen sequenced was PBMCs. The chain uses TRBV9 and TRBJ2-5; a possible D gene is TRBD2 (5 bases). The J call is in doubt because the DNA end fits TRBJ2-7 better. The sequence was collected from a woman aged 55-69 years in good health and CMV-seropositive. DNA for the CDR3: TGTGCCAGCAGCGTAGATGGGAGCTCCTACGAGCAGTACTTC. It codes for CASSVDGSSYEQYF.